These 13 T cell receptor beta chains originate from one sample sequenced in a study of vaccination effects on CD4 cells after COVID-19. For these receptors, no antigen is known. Upon completion of 10 to 11 days in culture, CD4+ T cells were isolated. Each person got two doses of an mRNA SARS-CoV-2 vaccine, BNT162b2 or mRNA-1273. The method was immunoSEQ multiplex PCR; TCRdb's version includes in-frame clones alone and lacks a portion of them. The sample has more than 35,000 clones, around 70% seen once. The sample was CD4+ T cells from PBMCs cultured without peptide, taken after COVID-19 vaccination. The receptors here all came from a human donor who received a COVID-19 vaccine.

The chain couples TRBV2 to TRBJ1-2; D is undetermined. The CDR3 is 14 amino acids. V was trimmed by 3 bases and J by 0 bases, leaving 8 bases between them. The germline gives CDR1 SNHLY, CDR2 FYNNEI. CDR3 protein: CASSEPGANYGYTF. The DNA of the CDR3 is TGTGCCAGCAGTGAGCCGGGAGCTAACTATGGCTACACCTTC.

The genes are TRBV18 and TRBJ2-3, with a tentative D call TRBD1 (5 bases). Trimming removed 8 bases at V and 5 bases at J, with 20 bases between. The CDR3 has 15 amino acids. CDR1 is KGHSH, CDR2 LQKENI, per germline. The CDR3 reads CASLTDRSKLDTQYF. CDR3 coding DNA: TGTGCCAGCCTTACTGACAGATCAAAACTAGATACGCAGTATTTT.

CDR3 coding DNA: TGTGCCAGCAGCTCCGGGGGACTAGCTCTTCCCAATGAGCAGTTCTTC. The encoded protein is CASSSGGLALPNEQFF. The V gene is TRBV5-4, the J gene TRBJ2-1; TRBD2 matches at 9 bases. Germline CDR1 reads SGHNT; CDR2 reads YYREEE (reference sequence). This CDR3 has 16 residues. The trim removed 3 bases at V and 6 bases at J, leaving 10 bases unmatched.

The DNA for the CDR3 is TGCGCCAGCAGCTTGAGCAGGGCCCGGTTCTACGAGCAGTACTTC. As protein: CASSLSRARFYEQYF. The chain joins TRBV5-1 to TRBJ2-7, with TRBD1 as a possible D gene (5 bases). The ends were cut back, 1 base at V and 3 bases at J, with 14 bases in the middle. The CDR3 covers 15 residues. Germline CDR1 and CDR2: SGHRS and YFSETQ.

The chain uses TRBV6-5 and TRBJ1-1; 7 nucleotides agree with TRBD1. Losses at the gene ends were 5 bases for V and 4 bases for J; bases not matched to a gene: 7. Per germline, CDR1 MNHEY and CDR2 SVGAGI. This CDR3 region has 14 residues. CDR3 coding DNA: TGTGCCAGCAGTCGCAATACAGGGGCCACTGAAGCTTTCTTT. Its translation: CASSRNTGATEAFF.

This chain's CDR3 is CASRPLQGAGTEAFF. The CDR3 nucleotides read TGTGCCAGCAGACCCTTACAGGGGGCCGGCACTGAAGCTTTCTTT. J is TRBJ1-1 and V is TRBV2; TRBD1 agrees at 9 bases. The CDR3 extends over 15 amino acids. The germline V gene has CDR1 SNHLY and CDR2 FYNNEI. V lost 6 bases to trimming and J lost 4 bases; unmatched junction nucleotides: 9. Using reference TRBV2 and TRBJ1-1 for the parts outside the CDR3, the full variable domain is EPEVTQTPSHQVTQMGQEVILRCVPISNHLYFYWYRQILGQKVEFLVSFYNNEISEKSEIFDDQFSVERPDGSNFTLKIRSTKLEDSAMYFCASRPLQGAGTEAFFGQGTRLTVV.

The chain is built from TRBV20-1 and TRBJ1-2; D gene unclear. From germline, CDR1 is DFQATT and CDR2 SNEGSKA (reference sequence). V shed 6 bases and J shed 5 bases, with 10 bases lying between them. The CDR3 spans 11 residues. Here the CDR3 reads CSAAQRYGYTF. CDR3 nucleotide sequence: TGCAGTGCGGCCCAGAGATATGGCTACACCTTC.

The J gene is TRBJ1-2, the V gene TRBV7-9; a possible D gene is TRBD1 (6 bases). This CDR3 has 18 residues. V was clipped by 1 base and J by 0 bases, with 18 bases between them. CDR1 and CDR2 (germline): SEHNR, FQNEAQ (reference sequence). This CDR3 reads CASSLGSGRGQANYGYTF. CDR3 coding DNA: TGTGCCAGCAGCTTAGGAAGTGGACGGGGACAAGCTAACTATGGCTACACCTTC.

The chain couples TRBV19 to TRBJ1-2; D gene ambiguous. Deletions cut 3 bases from V and 0 bases from J, with 8 bases between. Germline CDR1 reads LNHDA; CDR2 reads SQIVND (reference sequence). This CDR3 is built from 14 residues. The CDR3 loop reads CASSIGTANYGYTF. The CDR3 DNA sequence: TGTGCCAGTAGTATCGGAACAGCTAACTATGGCTACACCTTC.

J is TRBJ2-1 and V is TRBV5-1; 9 bases map to TRBD1. The CDR3 has 16 amino acids. V shed 3 bases, J shed 2 bases, and the junction held 6 bases outside the gene matches. The germline V gene encodes CDR1 SGHRS and CDR2 YFSETQ. The CDR3 DNA reads as TGCGCCAGCAGCTCTCGAGGGACAGGGACCTACAATGAGCAGTTCTTC. It translates to CASSSRGTGTYNEQFF.

V is TRBV10-3 and J is TRBJ2-3; D gene ambiguous. CDR1 and CDR2 (germline): ENHRY, SYGVKD. The CDR3 runs to 14 residues. Deletions cut 8 bases from V and 0 bases from J, with 12 bases between. Here the CDR3 reads CAIRGPVSTDTQYF. CDR3 DNA: TGTGCCATCCGCGGTCCGGTTAGCACAGATACGCAGTATTTT.

The gene calls are TRBV7-9 and TRBJ2-3; possible D gene TRBD2, 5 bases. Deletions cut 11 bases from V and 1 base from J, with 10 bases between. This CDR3 has 12 residues. CDR1 is SEHNR, CDR2 FQNEAQ, per germline (reference sequence). CDR3 bases: TGTGCCTTGCGAGCGGGCACAGATACGCAGTATTTT. It is translated as CALRAGTDTQYF.

The rearrangement joins TRBV3-1 (or the pseudogene TRBV3-2) to TRBJ2-2, with a tentative D call TRBD1 (5 bases). The CDR3 extends over 12 amino acids. CDR1 is LGHDT and CDR2 is YNNKEL in the germline V gene (reference sequence). V shed 6 bases and J shed 8 bases, with 10 bases lying between them. The chain's CDR3 is CASSYRLGELFF. Written as DNA, the CDR3 is TGTGCCAGCAGTTACAGGTTAGGGGAGCTGTTTTTT.